The 13 T cell receptor beta chains below all came from one sample that was sequenced in a study of blood T cell repertoires in COVID-19. Profiled with immunoSEQ multiplex PCR; TCRdb holds only in-frame clones, not every one. The sample lists roughly 250,000 clones, approximately 92% occurring once. The specimen sequenced was PBMCs or T cells enriched from blood (not recorded which). These receptors were collected from a woman under 30 who had recovered from COVID-19.

CDR3: CSVRESYYEQYF. CDR3 coding DNA: TGCAGCGTTCGAGAGTCCTACTACGAGCAGTACTTC. The chain employs TRBV29-1 and TRBJ2-7; D unresolved. Trimming stripped 5 bases from V and 3 bases from J, with 11 bases between. This CDR3 spans 12 amino acids. Germline CDR1 and CDR2: SQVTM and ANQGSEA.

The chain joins TRBV5-6 to TRBJ2-5, with D perhaps matching TRBD1 (5 bases). Germline V gene sequence: CDR1 SGHDT, CDR2 YYEEEE. Trimming removed 0 bases at V and 4 bases at J, with 13 bases between. The CDR3 has 15 amino acids. In DNA, the CDR3 is TGTGCCAGCAGCTTGGTAGGGCAGGGAATAGAGACCCAGTACTTC. Amino acids: CASSLVGQGIETQYF.

The chain recombines TRBV27 with TRBJ2-1; 7 bases are a match to TRBD2. The CDR3 runs to 15 residues. Germline V gives CDR1 MNHEY, CDR2 SMNVEV (reference sequence). J was trimmed by 4 bases and V by 3 bases; bases with no gene match: 6. The CDR3 nucleotides read TGTGCCAGCAGTTTGGGTACGGGGGGATACAATGAGCAGTTCTTC. This codes for CASSLGTGGYNEQFF.

This chain joins TRBV2 and TRBJ2-5; 14 bases are a match to TRBD2. Germline V lookup: CDR1 SNHLY, CDR2 FYNNEI. CDR3 length: 17 amino acids. Trimming cost V 6 bases and J 0 bases; bases outside gene matches: 6. In DNA form, the CDR3 reads TGTGCCAGCAGGGGGACTAGCGGGGGACTGTACCAAGAGACCCAGTACTTC. It codes for CASRGTSGGLYQETQYF.

V and J are TRBV7-2 and TRBJ2-3; 12 bases map to TRBD2. Looked up from germline, CDR1 is SGHTA and CDR2 is FQGNSA. With 1 base clipped from V and 6 bases from J, the junction kept 5 bases outside the gene matches. The CDR3 loop spans 16 amino acids. The CDR3: CASSLGLAGASDTQYF. The CDR3 coding sequence is TGTGCCAGCAGCTTAGGACTAGCGGGGGCCTCGGATACGCAGTATTTT.

The V gene is TRBV6-1, the J gene TRBJ1-2; D remains ambiguous. The germline V gene has CDR1 MNHNS and CDR2 SASEGT. The V gene lost 1 base and the J gene lost 6 bases, with 9 bases spanning the gap. This CDR3 has 13 residues. The CDR3 DNA follows: TGTGCCAGCAGTGAAGTACCCACGGATGGCTACACCTTC. It encodes CASSEVPTDGYTF.

The chain is built from TRBV2 and TRBJ1-4; D remains unclear. Germline CDR1 is SNHLY and CDR2 is FYNNEI. The CDR3 has 15 amino acids. Trimming removed 7 bases from V and 3 bases from J, with 15 bases in between. This chain's CDR3 is CASTQEGTANEKLFF. The DNA for the CDR3 is TGTGCCAGCACCCAAGAGGGCACGGCTAATGAAAAACTGTTTTTT.

This clone has more than one count but fewer than ten. This chain connects TRBV19 to TRBJ1-2, with TRBD1 identical over 8 bases. This CDR3 has 13 amino acids. Germline lookup yields CDR1 LNHDA and CDR2 SQIVND (reference sequence). With V trimmed by 7 bases and J by 2 bases, 3 bases remained unmatched. CDR3 region: CASTTGGNYGYTF. CDR3 in DNA: TGTGCCAGTACTACAGGGGGGAACTATGGCTACACCTTC. The full variable domain, rest sourced from reference TRBV19 and TRBJ1-2, is DGGITQSPKYLFRKEGQNVTLSCEQNLNHDAMYWYRQDPGQGLRLIYYSQIVNDFQKGDIAEGYSVSREKKESFPLTVTSAQKNPTAFYLCASTTGGNYGYTFGSGTRLTVV.

V usage is TRBV6-5 and J usage is TRBJ2-4, with TRBD1 matching over 7 bases. J was trimmed by 2 bases and V by 6 bases; bases with no gene match: 7. The CDR3 contains 15 residues. Per the germline V gene, CDR1 is MNHEY and CDR2 is SVGAGI. The DNA of the CDR3 is TGTGCCAGCAGAGGGATAGGGGGCACCAAAAACATTCAGTACTTC. It specifies CASRGIGGTKNIQYF.

This clone was counted a few times. The chain has TRBV18 and TRBJ2-1; 9 nucleotides agree with TRBD2. This CDR3 is 17 amino acids long. The germline gives CDR1 KGHSH, CDR2 LQKENI. V lost 5 bases and J lost 7; bases outside the gene matches: 15. The CDR3 DNA follows: TGTGCCAGCTCAGAAGGTAGCGGGGGCACTACTCGGAATGAGCAGTTCTTC. This translates into CASSEGSGGTTRNEQFF.

The chain uses TRBV7-2 and TRBJ1-2; 7 nucleotides agree with TRBD1. CDR3 length: 17 amino acids. Trimming took 1 base from V and 5 from J; bases not matched to a gene: 13. The germline V gene has CDR1 SGHTA and CDR2 FQGNSA. The CDR3 loop reads CASSLGARVQGNYGYTF. The CDR3, as DNA: TGTGCCAGCAGCTTAGGGGCCCGGGTACAGGGGAATTATGGCTACACCTTC.

The CDR3 coding sequence is TGTGCCAGCAGCACGGGATTAAGCACCGGGGAGCTGTTTTTT. This translates into CASSTGLSTGELFF. The chain has TRBV5-5 and TRBJ2-2, with D possibly TRBD2 on 5 matching bases. V was cut by 4 bases and J by 4 bases, with 11 bases left in between. CDR1 and CDR2 from the germline V gene are SGHKS and YYEKEE (reference sequence). CDR3 length: 14 amino acids.

The gene calls are TRBV12-5 and TRBJ1-1; 8 positions match TRBD1. Germline V gene data show CDR1 as LGHNT and CDR2 as FRNRAP. CDR3 length: 15 amino acids. V was pared by 0 bases and J by 8 bases, with 8 bases of the junction left unmatched. CDR3 residues: CASGLVLGRGLEAFF. The CDR3 region has the DNA TGTGCTAGTGGTTTGGTACTGGGCAGGGGGCTAGAAGCTTTCTTT.